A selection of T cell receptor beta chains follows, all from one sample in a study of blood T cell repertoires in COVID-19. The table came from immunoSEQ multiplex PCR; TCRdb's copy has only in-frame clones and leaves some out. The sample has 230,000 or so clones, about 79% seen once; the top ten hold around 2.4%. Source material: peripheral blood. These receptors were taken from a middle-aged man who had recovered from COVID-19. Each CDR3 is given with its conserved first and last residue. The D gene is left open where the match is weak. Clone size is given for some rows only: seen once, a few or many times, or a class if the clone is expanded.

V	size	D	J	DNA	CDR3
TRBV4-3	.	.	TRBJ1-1	TGCGCCAGCAGCCAAGACTACCTGGGGGGGCAGGGCACTGAAGCTTTCTTT	CASSQDYLGGQGTEAFF
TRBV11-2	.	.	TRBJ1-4	TGTGCCAGCTCGCAGGGTGCAACTAATGAAAAACTGTTTTTT	CASSQGATNEKLFF
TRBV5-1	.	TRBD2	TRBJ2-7	TGCGCCAGCAGCTTGGCCGCGGGAGGGCCTGGGGAGCAGTACTTC	CASSLAAGGPGEQYF
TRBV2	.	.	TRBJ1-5	TGTGCCAGCAGTGTGGGGCCAGGCAATCAGCCCCAGCATTTT	CASSVGPGNQPQHF
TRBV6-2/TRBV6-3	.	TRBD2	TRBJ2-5	TGTGCCAGCAGTCGACCGGGACTAGCGGGAGAGACCCAGTACTTC	CASSRPGLAGETQYF
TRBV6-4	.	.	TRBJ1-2	TGTGCCAGCAGGCCGGCGGGGCTGGGCTACACCTTC	CASRPAGLGYTF
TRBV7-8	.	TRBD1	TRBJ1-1	TGTGCCAGCAGCTCCAGACAGGGGAAGAACACTGAAGCTTTCTTT	CASSSRQGKNTEAFF
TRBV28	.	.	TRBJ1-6	TGTGCCAGCAGCCTGTTCTCCTATAATTCACCCCTCCACTTT	CASSLFSYNSPLHF
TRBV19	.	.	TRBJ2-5	TGTGCCAGTAGTGCGACACAAGAGACCCAGTACTTC	CASSATQETQYF
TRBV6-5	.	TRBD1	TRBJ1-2	TGTGCCAGCCTCCGGGACAGGCAGATGGAGGGCTACACCTTC	CASLRDRQMEGYTF
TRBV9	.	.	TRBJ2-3	TGTGCCAGCAGCTCAACGAGGGGGTCCGCAGATACGCAGTATTTT	CASSSTRGSADTQYF
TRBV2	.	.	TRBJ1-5	TGTGCCAGCAGTGCTATCTGGAGCAATCAGCCCCAGCATTTT	CASSAIWSNQPQHF
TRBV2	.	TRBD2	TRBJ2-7	TGTGCCAGCAGTCGGGGAGCGGGAGGGTACGAGCAGTACTTC	CASSRGAGGYEQYF
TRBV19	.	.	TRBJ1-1	TGTGCCAGTAGTCTCAGCCGGGTTGAAGCTTTCTTT	CASSLSRVEAFF
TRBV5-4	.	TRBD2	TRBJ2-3	TGTGCCAGCAGCCCCCGGGGAGGGAGCGCAGATACGCAGTATTTT	CASSPRGGSADTQYF
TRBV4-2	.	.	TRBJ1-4	TGTGCCAGCAGCCATTCGGCGGGAATCACAACTAATGAAAAACTGTTTTTT	CASSHSAGITTNEKLFF
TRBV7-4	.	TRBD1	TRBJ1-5	TGTGCCAGCAGCTCCCCCCCGCAGGGGGGCCATCAGCCCCAGCATTTT	CASSSPPQGGHQPQHF
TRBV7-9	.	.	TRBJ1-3	TGTGCCAGCAGCCCTATTGGAAACACCATATATTTT	CASSPIGNTIYF
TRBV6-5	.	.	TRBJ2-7	TGTGCCAGCACCGGGACTCGGAGCTCCTACGAGCAGTACTTC	CASTGTRSSYEQYF
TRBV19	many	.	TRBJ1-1	TGTGCCAGTAGTATATGGGTTTCAGGGGACACTGAAGCTTTCTTT	CASSIWVSGDTEAFF
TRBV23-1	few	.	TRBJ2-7	TGCGCCAGGTTGGGCACAGCCTACGAGCAGTACTTC	CARLGTAYEQYF
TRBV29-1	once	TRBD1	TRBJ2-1	TGCAGCGTTGTTCTCACCGGGACAGGGGTTTTCTTC	CSVVLTGTGVFF